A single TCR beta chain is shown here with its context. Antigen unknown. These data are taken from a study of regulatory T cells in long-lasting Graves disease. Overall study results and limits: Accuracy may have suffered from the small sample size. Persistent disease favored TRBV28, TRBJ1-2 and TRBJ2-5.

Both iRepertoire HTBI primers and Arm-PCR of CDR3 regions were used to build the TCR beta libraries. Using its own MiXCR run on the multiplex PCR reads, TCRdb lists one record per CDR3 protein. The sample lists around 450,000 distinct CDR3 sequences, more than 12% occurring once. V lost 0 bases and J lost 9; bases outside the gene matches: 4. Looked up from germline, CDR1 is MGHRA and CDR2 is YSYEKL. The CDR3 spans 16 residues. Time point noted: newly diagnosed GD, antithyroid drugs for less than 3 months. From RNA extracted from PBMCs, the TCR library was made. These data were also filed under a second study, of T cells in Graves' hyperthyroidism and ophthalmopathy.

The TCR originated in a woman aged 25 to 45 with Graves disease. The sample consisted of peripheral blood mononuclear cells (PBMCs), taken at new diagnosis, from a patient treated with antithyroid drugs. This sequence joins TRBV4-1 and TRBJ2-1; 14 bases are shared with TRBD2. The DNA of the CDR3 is TGCGCCAGCAGCCAAGAACGACTAGCGGGAGGGGCTGAGCAGTTCTTC. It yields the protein CASSQERLAGGAEQFF.